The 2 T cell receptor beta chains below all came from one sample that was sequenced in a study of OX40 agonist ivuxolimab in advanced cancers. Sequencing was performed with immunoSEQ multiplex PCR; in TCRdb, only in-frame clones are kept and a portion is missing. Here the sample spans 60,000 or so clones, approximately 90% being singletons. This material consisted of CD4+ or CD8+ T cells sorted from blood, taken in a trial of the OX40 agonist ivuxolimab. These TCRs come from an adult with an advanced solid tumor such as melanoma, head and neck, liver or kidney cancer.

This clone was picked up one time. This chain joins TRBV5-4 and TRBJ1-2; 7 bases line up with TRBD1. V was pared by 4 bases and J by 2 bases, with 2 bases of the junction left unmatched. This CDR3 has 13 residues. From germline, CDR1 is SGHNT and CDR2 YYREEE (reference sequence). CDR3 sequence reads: CASSQQGNYGYTF. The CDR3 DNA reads TGTGCCAGCAGCCAACAGGGGAACTATGGCTACACCTTC.

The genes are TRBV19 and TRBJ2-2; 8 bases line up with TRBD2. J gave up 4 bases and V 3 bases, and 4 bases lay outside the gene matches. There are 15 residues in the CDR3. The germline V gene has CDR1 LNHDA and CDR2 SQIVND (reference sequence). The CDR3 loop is CASSMAGGPTGELFF. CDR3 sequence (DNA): TGTGCCAGTAGTATGGCGGGAGGCCCCACCGGGGAGCTGTTTTTT.